The T cell receptor (beta chain) described here comes from a study of cytomegalovirus exposure and HLA in healthy donors. Study-wide results and limits: In a later analysis, compared with equally common non-associated chains, HLA-associated beta chains were more expanded. Differences between HLA loci emerged in a later analysis of TCR association rates, with DRB1 most and HLA-C fewest.

As regards this clone: Its antigen is unidentified.

PCR primers comprised 60 Vbeta and 13 Jbeta primers. Repertoires were generated with immunoSEQ multiplex PCR, while TCRdb's copy carries only in-frame clones and drops some. This table has 100,000 to 150,000 clones, around nine tenths appearing once. Nominally healthy donors were sampled, though unrecorded immune exposures were likely. Sequencing was carried out using PBMCs. The sequence was collected from a woman aged 25-40 years in good health and CMV-seronegative.

CDR3 region: CASSLWGGGELFF. In nucleotides, the CDR3 is TGTGCCAGCAGTTTATGGGGGGGTGGTGAGCTGTTTTTT. The chain has TRBV27 and TRBJ2-2, with 7 positions matching TRBD2. The CDR3 totals 13 residues. The V segment lost 1 base and the J segment 11 bases; nucleotides outside the gene matches: 4. CDR1 and CDR2 from the germline V gene are MNHEY and SMNVEV (reference sequence).